The clone carrying this T cell receptor beta chain was seen ten or more times. Germline V gives CDR1 SGHNT, CDR2 YENEEA. V was pared by 4 bases and J by 5 bases, with 2 bases of the junction left unmatched. The CDR3 spans 15 residues. This record belongs to a study of regulatory T cells in long-lasting Graves disease. Libraries of TCR beta came from iRepertoire HTBI primers plus Arm-PCR of CDR3 regions. TCRdb used MiXCR to reprocess the multiplex PCR reads, holding one entry per CDR3 protein. This table has roughly 420,000 distinct CDR3 sequences, 11% to 15% appearing once. The time point was: newly diagnosed GD, antithyroid drugs for less than 3 months. The TCR library was made from RNA that had been extracted from PBMCs in TRIzol. Diagnoses of Graves' disease were made by American Thyroid Association guidelines. The sample was also reused in another study, on T cells in Graves' hyperthyroidism and ophthalmopathy. This second study says: Patients counted as stable if ophthalmopathy did not develop within 18 months. Ophthalmopathy was predicted by the model a median of around 5.9 months ahead of onset.

The clonotype originates from a woman aged 50 to 65 with Graves disease. J is TRBJ2-3 and V is TRBV11-3, with 14 bases fitting TRBD2. This material consisted of peripheral blood mononuclear cells (PBMCs), taken at new diagnosis, from a patient treated with antithyroid drugs. The CDR3 loop is CASSSGLAGVDTQYF. CDR3 nucleotide sequence: TGTGCCAGCAGCTCGGGACTAGCGGGAGTAGATACGCAGTATTTT.